Detailed here is one T cell receptor beta chain. What it binds is not known. In TCRdb, the 5' RACE reads were re-called with MiXCR into one record per CDR3 protein. The data hold about 13,000 distinct CDR3 sequences, with around 12% observed a single time. These data come from a study of T-cell memory formation after mild COVID-19. At the level of the study: Across donors, TCR clusters were largely donor specific.

The CDR3 extends over 14 amino acids. V lost 7 bases and J 0 bases, leaving 11 bases between the germline ends. Germline CDR1 reads ENHRY; CDR2 reads SYGVKD. Study results and caveats: Largely, contracting CD4+ clones fell within CM and EM, and contracting CD8+ clones within EMRA. CD4+ bias marked clones expanding day 15 to 37, unlike balanced contracting clones.

The sequenced sample was PBMCs or a T cell subset sorted from them (not recorded which). This receptor was taken from an adult woman who had mild COVID-19 (a few samples of this study predate the infection). Cell type and time point are not known. This chain connects TRBV10-3 to TRBJ2-3; possible D gene TRBD2, 5 bases. This CDR3 reads CAITSGSSTDTQYF. Here the CDR3 DNA reads TGTGCCATCACCAGCGGATCTAGCACAGATACGCAGTATTTT.